The 24 T cell receptor beta chains below all came from one sample that was sequenced in a study of T cell changes during pregnancy in multiple sclerosis. TCRdb's copy holds only in-frame clones and misses some; the assay was immunoSEQ multiplex PCR. The sample shows some 64,000 clones, about 91% of them seen only once. Sequencing was performed on peripheral blood, taken after pregnancy. The receptor source for this set is a female donor with multiple sclerosis, enrolled in a pregnancy study.

This clone was counted a few times. V usage is TRBV28 and J usage is TRBJ1-5, with TRBD1 identical over 9 bases. The V segment lost 6 bases and the J segment 1 base; nucleotides outside the gene matches: 4. The CDR3 loop spans 15 amino acids. Germline V gene sequence: CDR1 MDHEN, CDR2 SYDVKM. CDR3 sequence: CASREQGASNQPQHF. CDR3 DNA sequence: TGTGCCAGCAGGGAACAGGGGGCGAGCAATCAGCCCCAGCATTTT.

In nucleotides, the CDR3 is TGTGCCAGCAGCTTTAACTACAATGAGCAGTTCTTC. Residues: CASSFNYNEQFF. The chain recombines TRBV5-4 with TRBJ2-1, with D hard to call. Germline loops: CDR1 SGHNT, CDR2 YYREEE (reference sequence). The CDR3 runs 12 residues. With 2 bases removed from V and 3 bases from J, the gap between germline ends came to 3 bases.

The J gene is TRBJ2-7, the V gene TRBV7-9; no reliable D call. The CDR3 runs 13 residues. Germline CDR1 is SEHNR and CDR2 is FQNEAQ (reference sequence). Trimming removed 1 base at V and 2 bases at J, with 6 bases between. CDR3: CASSLDSTYEQYF. In nucleotides, the CDR3 is TGTGCCAGCAGCTTAGACAGCACCTACGAGCAGTACTTC.

This chain uses TRBV20-1 with TRBJ2-5; a weak D match, TRBD2 (5 bases). The germline CDR1 and CDR2 sequences are DFQATT and SNEGSKA (reference sequence). The ends were cut back, 7 bases at V and 3 bases at J, with 9 bases in the middle. The CDR3 has 11 residues. DNA of the CDR3: TGCAGTGGAGCGGAGAAAGAGACCCAGTACTTC. As protein: CSGAEKETQYF.

This chain uses TRBV6-1 with TRBJ1-2; TRBD1 agrees at 7 bases. From germline, CDR1 is MNHNS and CDR2 SASEGT. The CDR3 covers 15 residues. V was pared by 1 base and J by 6 bases, with 8 bases of the junction left unmatched. In DNA form, the CDR3 reads TGTGCCAGCAGTGAAGGGGTTCAAGGGGGCCATGGCTACACCTTC. As protein: CASSEGVQGGHGYTF.

This chain uses TRBV9 with TRBJ2-7; 11 bases map to TRBD1. The CDR3 runs 16 residues. Germline CDR1 reads SGDLS; CDR2 reads YYNGEE. With 4 bases clipped from V and 0 bases from J, the junction kept 6 bases outside the gene matches. The CDR3 spells CASSQGGTGGSYEQYF. DNA of the CDR3: TGTGCCAGCAGCCAGGGGGGGACAGGGGGCTCCTACGAGCAGTACTTC.

V is TRBV27 and J is TRBJ1-2; D is perhaps TRBD1 (6 bases). V was trimmed by 6 bases and J by 4 bases, leaving 12 bases between them. CDR3 size: 13 residues. Germline CDR1 and CDR2: MNHEY and SMNVEV (reference sequence). The CDR3 sequence is CASRRGEGYGYTF. CDR3 nucleotides: TGTGCCAGCAGAAGGGGGGAGGGCTATGGCTACACCTTC.

V gene TRBV14 combines with J gene TRBJ2-7; tentatively, D is TRBD1 (6 bases). With 8 bases removed from V and 2 bases from J, the gap between germline ends came to 10 bases. The CDR3 spans 12 residues. The V gene's germline CDR1 is SGHDN and CDR2 FVKESK. Here the CDR3 reads CASRAGAYEQYF. The CDR3 DNA reads TGTGCCAGCCGGGCAGGGGCCTACGAGCAGTACTTC. The entire variable domain, with the rest obtained from reference TRBV14 and TRBJ2-7, is as follows: EAGVTQFPSHSVIEKGQTVTLRCDPISGHDNLYWYRRVMGKEIKFLLHFVKESKQDESGMPNNRFLAERTGGTYSTLKVQPAELEDSGVYFCASRAGAYEQYFGPGTRLTVT.

The chain recombines TRBV6-5 with TRBJ1-3, with 7 bases aligning to TRBD1. Trimming removed 2 bases from V and 7 bases from J; junction bases left unmatched: 11. There are 16 residues in the CDR3. Germline assignment: CDR1 MNHEY and CDR2 SVGAGI. CDR3 nucleotide sequence: TGTGCCAGCAGTTACGATCGGGCAGGGGGAAAGAACACCATATATTTT. It translates to CASSYDRAGGKNTIYF.

The chain has TRBV6-4 and TRBJ1-1; D gene uncertain. The CDR3 extends over 15 amino acids. Trimming took off 3 bases at V and 0 bases at J, with 11 bases between the two ends. Germline values: CDR1 MRHNA, CDR2 SNTAGT. This chain's CDR3 is CASSESGAMNTEAFF. Written as DNA, the CDR3 is TGTGCCAGCAGTGAATCAGGTGCCATGAACACTGAAGCTTTCTTT.

The V gene is TRBV10-3, the J gene TRBJ2-7; possible D gene TRBD1, 5 bases. The germline V gene has CDR1 ENHRY and CDR2 SYGVKD. The CDR3 length is 13 residues. Trimming cost V 2 bases and J 5 bases, with 10 bases left between them. The CDR3 loop reads CAISEARDNEQYF. For the CDR3, the DNA is TGTGCCATCAGTGAGGCCAGGGATAACGAGCAGTACTTC.

This clone appeared a single time. The chain couples TRBV9 to TRBJ2-3; TRBD2 matches 7 bases. The CDR3 spans 16 residues. CDR1 SGDLS and CDR2 YYNGEE come from the germline V gene. Trimming removed 0 bases from V and 2 bases from J; junction bases left unmatched: 6. CDR3 amino acids: CASSVGTSASTDTQYF. The CDR3, as DNA: TGTGCCAGCAGCGTAGGTACTAGCGCTTCCACAGATACGCAGTATTTT.

The V gene is TRBV5-1, the J gene TRBJ2-5, with D tentatively TRBD2 (6 bases). This CDR3 region has 16 residues. V lost 0 bases and J 5 bases, leaving 17 bases between the germline ends. The germline CDR1 and CDR2 sequences are SGHRS and YFSETQ. This CDR3 reads CASSLGRVGGMETQYF. The DNA of the CDR3 is TGCGCCAGCAGCTTGGGTCGGGTGGGAGGAATGGAGACCCAGTACTTC.

Here the CDR3 reads CAISESRVSGNTIYF. CDR3 coding DNA: TGTGCCATCAGTGAGTCCCGAGTCTCTGGAAACACCATATATTTT. The chain uses TRBV10-3 and TRBJ1-3, with no clear D. CDR1 ENHRY and CDR2 SYGVKD come from the germline V gene. V was pared by 0 bases and J by 0 bases, with 6 bases between. The CDR3 spans 15 residues.

This clone showed up just once. The chain employs TRBV27 and TRBJ2-1; 11 bases agree with TRBD2. The germline gives CDR1 MNHEY, CDR2 SMNVEV (reference sequence). V lost 7 bases and J lost 3; bases outside the gene matches: 2. The CDR3 spans 14 residues. The CDR3 spells CASTLAGDYNEQFF. The CDR3 region has the DNA TGTGCCAGCACACTAGCGGGAGACTACAATGAGCAGTTCTTC.

V is TRBV25-1 and J is TRBJ2-7; 8 positions match TRBD1. After removal of 6 bases from V and 0 bases from J, the junction contained 1 base not matched to a gene. The CDR3 runs to 13 residues. Per germline, CDR1 MGHDK and CDR2 SYGVNS. The CDR3 loop is CASRDRDSYEQYF. The CDR3 region has the DNA TGTGCCAGCAGGGACAGGGACTCCTACGAGCAGTACTTC.

The chain is built from TRBV19 and TRBJ1-5, with 11 bases matching TRBD1. V lost 6 bases to trimming and J lost 1 base; unmatched junction nucleotides: 8. The germline gives CDR1 LNHDA, CDR2 SQIVND (reference sequence). The CDR3 loop spans 17 amino acids. The CDR3 DNA reads TGTGCCAGTAGCAAAGGGACAGGGGGAGGGAGCAATCAGCCCCAGCATTTT. Residues: CASSKGTGGGSNQPQHF. Full variable domain (outside the CDR3, taken from reference TRBV19 and TRBJ1-5): DGGITQSPKYLFRKEGQNVTLSCEQNLNHDAMYWYRQDPGQGLRLIYYSQIVNDFQKGDIAEGYSVSREKKESFPLTVTSAQKNPTAFYLCASSKGTGGGSNQPQHFGDGTRLSIL.

The rearrangement links TRBV4-1 to TRBJ2-5; the D gene is possibly TRBD1 (5 bases). CDR1 and CDR2 (germline): MGHRA, YSYEKL. The CDR3 is 15 residues long. V shed 5 bases and J shed 1 base, with 14 bases lying between them. The CDR3 DNA reads TGCGCCAGCAGCTCCCAAAGCAGGGCCCAAGAGACCCAGTACTTC. This translates into CASSSQSRAQETQYF.

This clone has a single count. The chain employs TRBV28 and TRBJ2-2; D uncertain. V was pared by 2 bases and J by 1 base, with 8 bases between. The CDR3 runs 15 residues. Per germline, CDR1 MDHEN and CDR2 SYDVKM. CDR3 in amino acids: CASSLIPGNTGELFF. CDR3 DNA: TGTGCCAGCAGTTTAATCCCGGGGAACACCGGGGAGCTGTTTTTT.

The chain couples TRBV6-4 to TRBJ2-1; D remains unclear. The V end lost 3 bases, the J end lost 8 bases, and 14 bases lay between the germline ends. The CDR3 loop spans 14 amino acids. The germline V gene encodes CDR1 MRHNA and CDR2 SNTAGT. The CDR3, as DNA: TGTGCCAGCAGTGAGTCAGATGCCTTGGATGAGCAGTTCTTC. It translates to CASSESDALDEQFF.

J is TRBJ2-1 and V is TRBV6-4, with a tentative D call TRBD2 (6 bases). CDR1 and CDR2 (germline): MRHNA, SNTAGT. This CDR3 spans 16 amino acids. Trimming shortened V by 3 bases and J by 5 bases, and 17 bases separated the two germline ends. This CDR3 reads CASSEFLREKHNEQFF. The CDR3 DNA sequence: TGTGCCAGCAGTGAATTTTTGCGGGAAAAACACAATGAGCAGTTCTTC.

This clone appeared a single time. The chain recombines TRBV27 with TRBJ2-7; TRBD2 agrees at 12 bases. Germline trimming cut 4 bases from V and 5 bases from J; bases unmatched to any gene: 9. CDR1 MNHEY and CDR2 SMNVEV come from the germline V gene (reference sequence). The CDR3 runs 16 residues. CDR3 coding DNA: TGTGCCAGCAGTTCCTACGGACTAGCGGGATCTGACGAGCAGTACTTC. It yields the protein CASSSYGLAGSDEQYF.

The rearrangement links TRBV19 to TRBJ2-5, with a possible D match to TRBD1 (7 bases). CDR3 length: 17 amino acids. V shed 3 bases and J shed 3 bases, with 20 bases lying between them. The germline V gene has CDR1 LNHDA and CDR2 SQIVND (reference sequence). CDR3 in amino acids: CASSMRRDSLTKETQYF. The CDR3 region has the DNA TGTGCCAGTAGTATGAGGAGGGACAGCTTGACTAAAGAGACCCAGTACTTC. The complete variable domain, with remaining parts taken from reference TRBV19 and TRBJ2-5, reads DGGITQSPKYLFRKEGQNVTLSCEQNLNHDAMYWYRQDPGQGLRLIYYSQIVNDFQKGDIAEGYSVSREKKESFPLTVTSAQKNPTAFYLCASSMRRDSLTKETQYFGPGTRLLVL.

The gene calls are TRBV30 and TRBJ1-1, with 10 bases lining up with TRBD1. Unmatched junction bases numbered 5, after V lost 4 bases and J lost 3 bases. The CDR3 length is 14 residues. Germline V CDR1 and CDR2: GTSNPN, SVGIG (reference sequence). CDR3 protein: CAWKDRGYDTEAFF. The DNA for the CDR3 is TGTGCCTGGAAGGACAGGGGGTATGACACTGAAGCTTTCTTT.